Following are 7 T cell receptor beta chains from one sample sequenced in a study of T cell responses to AZD1222 COVID-19 vaccine (dated by TCRdb to 2020 to 2022). Library preparation was by the immunoSEQ multiplex PCR assay. TCRdb took over this immuneACCESS table, retaining in-frame rearrangements with V and J assigned. Such tables are incomplete; in checked studies, under half of the missing clones stem from an unresolved V gene, and the remainder is unexplained. Here the sample has 160,000 or so clones; approximately 86% occur a single time. About 7% of the sample lies in the top ten. The time point label on this specimen signifies: sample from adult after SARS-CoV-2 infection, after symptom onset. Sequencing used peripheral blood, obtained after recovery from COVID-19. These receptors were obtained from an adult who had recovered from COVID-19.

This chain uses TRBV24-1 with TRBJ2-3; possible D gene TRBD1, 6 bases. CDR3 length equals 17 residues. The ends were cut back, 3 bases at V and 0 bases at J, with 15 bases in the middle. CDR1 is KGHDR and CDR2 is SFDVKD in the germline V gene. The CDR3 DNA sequence: TGTGCCACCAGTGATCCCGGGACACCGAATAGCACAGATACGCAGTATTTT. It is translated as CATSDPGTPNSTDTQYF.

This clone occurred a few times. The chain has TRBV28 and TRBJ2-7; 8 bases are a match to TRBD2. V lost 4 bases and J lost 1; bases outside the gene matches: 9. CDR1 is MDHEN and CDR2 is SYDVKM in the germline V gene. CDR3 length: 16 residues. The chain's CDR3 is CASSSMTSAHSYEQYF. The DNA for the CDR3 is TGTGCCAGCAGTTCTATGACTAGCGCCCATTCCTACGAGCAGTACTTC. Using reference TRBV28 and TRBJ2-7 for the parts outside the CDR3, the full variable domain is DVKVTQSSRYLVKRTGEKVFLECVQDMDHENMFWYRQDPGLGLRLIYFSYDVKMKEKGDIPEGYSVSREKKERFSLILESASTNQTSMYLCASSSMTSAHSYEQYFGPGTRLTVT.

The J gene is TRBJ1-1, the V gene TRBV4-2; D call uncertain. Germline CDR1 and CDR2: LGHNA and YNFKEQ. The CDR3 spans 15 residues. V shed 0 bases and J shed 0 bases, with 8 bases lying between them. CDR3 in amino acids: CASSQEATMNTEAFF. Written as DNA, the CDR3 is TGTGCCAGCAGCCAAGAAGCTACGATGAACACTGAAGCTTTCTTT.

This rearrangement joins TRBV4-1 to TRBJ1-1; D gene ambiguous. This CDR3 comprises 14 residues. V lost 2 bases and J lost 2, with 9 bases in between. Per germline, CDR1 MGHRA and CDR2 YSYEKL. CDR3 sequence (DNA): TGCGCCAGCAGCCAAAAGAGACTAAACACTGAAGCTTTCTTT. This codes for CASSQKRLNTEAFF.

The rearrangement uses TRBV27 and TRBJ1-2; TRBD1 agrees at 11 bases. Trimming took 6 bases from V and 2 from J; bases not matched to a gene: 5. The length of the CDR3 is 15 residues. From germline, CDR1 is MNHEY and CDR2 SMNVEV (reference sequence). The CDR3, as DNA: TGTGCCAGCAGGAGGACAGGGGGCATCAACTATGGCTACACCTTC. Translated: CASRRTGGINYGYTF.

V gene TRBV2 combines with J gene TRBJ2-7; weak D call: TRBD1 (5 bases). The CDR3 has 15 residues. The germline V gene has CDR1 SNHLY and CDR2 FYNNEI. V was shortened by 3 bases and J by 2 bases, with 14 bases between the two germline ends. The CDR3 reads CASSEWGDRTYEQYF. CDR3 sequence (DNA): TGTGCCAGCAGTGAGTGGGGCGACAGAACCTACGAGCAGTACTTC.

This chain uses TRBV4-1 with TRBJ1-2; TRBD1 matches at 8 bases. CDR3 length: 14 residues. Germline trimming cut 4 bases from V and 6 bases from J; bases unmatched to any gene: 7. Germline CDR1 and CDR2: MGHRA and YSYEKL. The CDR3 region is CASSLLGQVHGYTF. The CDR3 bases are TGCGCCAGCAGCCTCCTGGGACAGGTCCATGGCTACACCTTC.